Below, one T cell receptor (beta chain) is given with its context. The CDR3 extends over 15 amino acids. After removal of 0 bases from V and 6 bases from J, the junction contained 4 bases not matched to a gene. Germline lookup yields CDR1 SEHNR and CDR2 FQNEAQ (reference sequence). This sample was included in a study of blood T cell repertoires in COVID-19. Turning to the study itself: Acute and convalescent COVID-19 samples came from the United States, Italy and Spain. Nucleic acid was either cDNA or gDNA, and it came from T cells, B-cell-depleted T cells, or PBMCs.

The data were produced by immunoSEQ multiplex PCR, yet TCRdb's version contains in-frame clones alone and is incomplete. The sample lists about 220,000 clones; less than 90% were seen once. This receptor was obtained from a middle-aged man with active or convalescent COVID-19. Material for sequencing was peripheral blood. The rearrangement joins TRBV7-9 to TRBJ2-2; TRBD1 agrees at 7 bases. Here the CDR3 DNA reads TGTGCCAGCAGCTTAGCAACAGGGGCGGCCGGGGAGCTGTTTTTT. Translation: CASSLATGAAGELFF.